This T cell receptor beta chain was identified during a study of blood T cell repertoires in COVID-19. Overall study context: PBMCs, B-cell-depleted T cells, or T cells provided the cDNA or gDNA that made up the material.

Authors' methods: Amplification with reference gene primers provided the estimates of nucleated cell counts. Sequenced by immunoSEQ multiplex PCR; TCRdb stores in-frame clones only, minus some. The V and J calls and clone size were taken over from that table, and D and trimming were inferred from the DNA. This repertoire shows under 300,000 clones, around 90% found once; its top ten account for 7.2%. CDR3 size: 14 residues. In germline, CDR1 is LGHDT, CDR2 YNNKEL (reference sequence). Trimming shortened V by 1 base and J by 6 bases, and 12 bases separated the two germline ends. This chain uses TRBV3-1 (or the pseudogene TRBV3-2) with TRBJ1-1, with D hard to call. This clonotype was sampled from a man aged 60-69 years who had recovered from COVID-19. Material: peripheral blood. CDR3 DNA: TGTGCCAGCAGCCAAGTGTGGGGAGGGCCTGAAGCTTTCTTT. Translated, it gives CASSQVWGGPEAFF.